This record concerns one T cell receptor (beta chain) sequence. These data come from a study of T cell responses to AZD1222 COVID-19 vaccine. Germline V gene sequence: CDR1 SGHDN, CDR2 FVKESK. The CDR3 contains 14 residues. V dropped 3 bases and J dropped 4; count of bases not matched to a gene: 3. Measured with immunoSEQ multiplex PCR; TCRdb has only the in-frame clones, and not every one. The data show 95,000 to 150,000 clones, with 90% to 95% seen just once and 5% held by the top ten. The rearrangement uses TRBV14 and TRBJ2-3; 8 nucleotides agree with TRBD1. This clonotype originated in an adult who received the AZD1222 COVID-19 vaccine. The input for sequencing was peripheral blood, taken 28 days after the second AZD1222 dose. In nucleotides, the CDR3 is TGTGCCAGCAGCCAGAACAGGGGGGCAGATACGCAGTATTTT. The encoded protein is CASSQNRGADTQYF.